This entry features one TCR beta chain sequence. The antigen it binds to is not known. No base qualities exist here, and no much larger clone lies one base off it. According to the study, the label for this sample's treatment or condition signals: roughly 20 received Ad26.COV2.S at low or high dose, single or two shots; five or six received placebo; per-sample allocation not given. For vaccine and placebo recipients, repertoires were sequenced using samples collected on day 63 after the first injection. In Cohort 1b, about 25 adults aged 18-55 years were enrolled at a single site in Boston, USA, between 29 July and 7 August 2020. As a vaccine, Ad26.COV2.S was a replication-incompetent adenovirus type 26 vector that expressed a prefusion-stabilized SARS-CoV-2 spike protein derived from the original Wuhan strain. The data were taken from a study of Ad26.COV2.S vaccination and SARS-CoV-2 variants (dated by TCRdb to the early 2020s). About the study as a whole: Donors in the vaccine arm were drawn from COV1001, a phase I-IIa trial of Ad26.COV2.S in healthy adults that was multicentre, randomized, double-blind and placebo-controlled. TCRbeta repertoire sequencing was used to assess the specificity and breadth of SARS-CoV-2-reactive T cell receptors after Ad26.COV2.S vaccination. A total of roughly 32 samples were included in the TCR-sequenced set, comprising about 20 Ad26.COV2.S vaccine recipients, 5 placebo recipients and 8 SARS-CoV-2 convalescent individuals. Blinding of investigators to trial group allocation was maintained during experiments and outcome assessment. Dosing of Ad26.COV2.S was intramuscular, at either 5x10^10 or 1x10^11 viral particles, delivered as one shot or as two shots spaced 56 days apart. Trial participants were randomized into five groups of five: low-dose or high-dose Ad26.COV2.S given once or twice, or placebo on both occasions.

The immunoSEQ Assay was the method used to sequence TCRbeta CDR3 regions. After extraction, genomic DNA underwent amplification by bias-controlled multiplex PCR, followed by high-throughput sequencing. As for how the authors treated the data: To quantify the absolute abundance of every unique TCRbeta CDR3 region, sequences were collapsed and filtered. T cell fraction was estimated by normalization of TCRbeta template counts to usable DNA, with usable DNA being measured through amplification of reference genes present in all nucleated cells. Repertoire TCRs were annotated as SARS-CoV-2-specific by exact matching of V gene, CDR3 amino acid sequence and J gene to a known reactive TCR set. The reference SARS-CoV-2 TCR set came from MIRA and was filtered for enrichment in COVID-19-positive ImmuneCODE repertoires, removing public or cross-reactive TCRs. Based on the MIRA antigens, annotated TCRs were further analysed at the level of specific ORF or position within ORF. Depth was the summed frequency of annotated unique rearrangements, while breadth was defined as annotated unique rearrangements over total unique productive rearrangements. TCR breadth was compared between groups using two-sided Wilcoxon rank-sum tests. TCRdb holds this immuneACCESS table with in-frame rearrangements only. Some clones are missing; in checked studies, unresolved V genes explain under half, and the rest has no known cause. That table furnishes V, J and clone size, whereas the DNA furnished D and trimming. This sample gives fewer than 600,000 clones in total; 80% to 90% of them show up just once. Approximately 1.7% of the sample is taken by the ten largest.

Study-wide findings and limitations: Vaccine and placebo recipients had similar non-spike TCR breadth, a finding consistent with the vaccine containing only spike. The study was not powered to compare responses between vaccine doses or regimens. The authors noted that total T cell responses may have been underestimated by the TCR breadth and depth analyses. After vaccination, substantial breadth of spike-specific CD8+ and CD4+ T cell responses was reported. Higher spike-specific TCR breadth was observed in Ad26.COV2.S recipients than in placebo recipients (P = 0.0014).

Sequencing was performed on peripheral blood, taken in a trial of Ad26.COV2.S vaccine versus placebo. The sequence derives from a person between 18 and 60 years old who received the Ad26.COV2.S COVID-19 vaccine or a placebo.

The sequence in DNA is TGCGCCAGCAGGGCGGGTTCGGCGCACGCTGAAGCTTTCTTT. It codes for CASRAGSAHAEAFF. This chain joins TRBV5-1 to TRBJ1-1, with the D gene call left open. V and J are truncated by 5 bases and 6 bases respectively, leaving an intervening sequence of 17 bases. The CDR1 and CDR2 encoded by the germline V gene are SGHRS and YFSETQ. From its cysteine to its phenylalanine, the CDR3 spans 14 amino acids. Left in the record is the CDR3 DNA by itself, 42 bases read in frame from the first base.